This T cell receptor (beta chain) was recorded in a study of T cell responses to AZD1222 COVID-19 vaccine (dated by TCRdb to about 2021). Looking at the study overall: AZD1222 recipients with second doses at about 4 weeks or about 12 weeks were pooled, because spike-specific TCR depth and breadth did not differ between schedules. TCR sequencing was performed for more than 230 trial participants, of whom some 200 were given two doses of AZD1222 and around 25 were given two doses of MenACWY control vaccine. Enrollment into the trials was organized by age into subgroups of 18-55, 56-69 and 70-plus years, and those subgroups contained about 160, 30 and 59 TCR-sequenced participants, respectively.

Beyond this particular receptor, the publication reports: The whole spike protein was spanned by vaccine-associated CD4 TCRs, and dominant responses were seen in regions 160-218 and 743-854. Reportedly, almost half of the unique spike-specific TCRs recognized epitopes lying outside the regions that are mutated in the B.1.351 and B.1.1.7 variants. After two AZD1222 doses, spike-specific TCR breadth and depth were significantly higher than at day 0 and than in MenACWY recipients. Conclusions about previously exposed vaccinees are limited, since just six AZD1222 recipients were seropositive for SARS-CoV-2 at baseline. Because no day 14 peak-response samples were available, repertoires were characterized only after the peak T cell response. Most participants were white British and females outnumbered males, and the authors suggested that clonal diversity may have been underestimated. The 56-69-year group was small, and its depth increase did not reach significance, likely because of low power.

In regard to this clone: What antigen it recognizes has not been identified. Base qualities were left out, and no much larger clone turns up one base away.

CDR1 and CDR2 (SQVTM, ANQGSEA) derive from the germline V gene. V loses 4 bases, J loses 4 bases, and the germline ends lie 2 bases apart. The CDR3 spans 10 residues, from the cysteine through the phenylalanine. Only the CDR3 portion is preserved as DNA: 30 bases, with reading frame beginning at the first base. The CDR3 regions of human TCRbeta chains were analyzed by immunosequencing. The original pipeline was this. Repertoire TCRs were matched against a reference library of SARS-CoV-2-specific TCRs generated with the MIRA antigen-specificity platform. Breadth meant the fraction of unique TCRs that were SARS-CoV-2-associated, whereas depth meant the fraction of total T cells that were SARS-CoV-2-associated. Each spike-specific TCR was assigned to its reactive spike region and to a CD4 or CD8 class using the MIRA data. Log10-transformed breadth and depth values were compared by one-way ANOVA with Sidak's multiple comparisons tests. TCRdb stores this immuneACCESS table with in-frame sequences only. Part of the clones is absent; in the studies checked, under half of the shortfall reflects unresolved V genes, and no reason is known for the rest. V and J calls and clone size are copied from that table; D and trimming were computed from the DNA. This sample gives about 140,000 clones in total; roughly 92% of them show up just once. The top ten hold 1.7% of the sample.

The time point label for this specimen denotes: baseline before first vaccination. Samples from vaccinated people were obtained from the UK trials COV001 and COV002, which included a single-blind randomized controlled phase 2/3 trial of AZD1222 (ChAdOx1 nCoV-19) in healthy adults. Trial participant PBMC samples were collected at day 0 and day 28 after the second dose for TCRbeta chain sequencing. In this chain, TRBV29-1 is recombined with TRBJ2-1, with no confident D gene call. The sequencing here drew on peripheral blood, taken on day 0 of AZD1222 vaccination. The sequence came from an adult in good health. The DNA reads as follows: TGCAGCGTTGGGTACAATGAGCAGTTCTTC. Translated, it reads CSVGYNEQFF.